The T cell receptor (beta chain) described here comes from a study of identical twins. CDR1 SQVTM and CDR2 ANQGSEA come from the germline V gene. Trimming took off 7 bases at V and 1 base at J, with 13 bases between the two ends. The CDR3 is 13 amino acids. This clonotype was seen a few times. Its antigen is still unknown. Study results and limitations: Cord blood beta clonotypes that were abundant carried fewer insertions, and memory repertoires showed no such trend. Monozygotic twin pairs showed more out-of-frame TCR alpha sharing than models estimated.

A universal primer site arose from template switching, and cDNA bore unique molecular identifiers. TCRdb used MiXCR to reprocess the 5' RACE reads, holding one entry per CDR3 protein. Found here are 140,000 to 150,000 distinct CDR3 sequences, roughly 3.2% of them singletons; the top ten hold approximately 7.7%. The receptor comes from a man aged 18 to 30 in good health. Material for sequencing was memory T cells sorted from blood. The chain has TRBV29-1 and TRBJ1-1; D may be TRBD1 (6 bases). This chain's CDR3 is CSAMGQTNTEAFF. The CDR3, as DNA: TGCAGCGCGATGGGACAAACGAACACTGAAGCTTTCTTT.